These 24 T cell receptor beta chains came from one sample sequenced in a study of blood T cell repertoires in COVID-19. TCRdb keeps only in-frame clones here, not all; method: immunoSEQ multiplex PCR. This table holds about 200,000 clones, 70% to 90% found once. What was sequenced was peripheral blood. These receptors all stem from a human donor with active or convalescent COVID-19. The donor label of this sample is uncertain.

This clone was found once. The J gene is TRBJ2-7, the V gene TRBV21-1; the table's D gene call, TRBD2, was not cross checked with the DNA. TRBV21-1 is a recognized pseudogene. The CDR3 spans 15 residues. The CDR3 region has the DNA TGTGCCAGCATTCGCGCGGGAGCCCCTCCGTACGAGCAGTACTTC. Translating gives CASIRAGAPPYEQYF.

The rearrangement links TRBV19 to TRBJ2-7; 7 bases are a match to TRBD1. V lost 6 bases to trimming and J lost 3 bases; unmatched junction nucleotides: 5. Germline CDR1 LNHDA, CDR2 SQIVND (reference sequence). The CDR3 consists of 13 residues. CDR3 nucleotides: TGTGCCAGTAGCGAGGGGGCTAGCTACGAGCAGTACTTC. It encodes CASSEGASYEQYF.

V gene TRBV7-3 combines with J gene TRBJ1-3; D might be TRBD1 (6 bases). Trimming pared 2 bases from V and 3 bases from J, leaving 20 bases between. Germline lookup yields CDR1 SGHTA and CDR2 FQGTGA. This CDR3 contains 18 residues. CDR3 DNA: TGTGCCAGCAGCTTAGAGCCCCCGGGGGGGGCGTTTGGAAACACCATATATTTT. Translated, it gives CASSLEPPGGAFGNTIYF.

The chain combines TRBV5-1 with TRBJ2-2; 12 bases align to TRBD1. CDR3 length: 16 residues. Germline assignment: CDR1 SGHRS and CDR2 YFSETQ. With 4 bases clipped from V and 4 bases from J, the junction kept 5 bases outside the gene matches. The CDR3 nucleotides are TGCGCCAGCAGCCACGGGACAGGGGGCATCACCGGGGAGCTGTTTTTT. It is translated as CASSHGTGGITGELFF. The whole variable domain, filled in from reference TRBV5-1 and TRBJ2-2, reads KAGVTQTPRYLIKTRGQQVTLSCSPISGHRSVSWYQQTPGQGLQFLFEYFSETQRNKGNFPGRFSGRQFSNSRSEMNVSTLELGDSALYLCASSHGTGGITGELFFGEGSRLTVL.

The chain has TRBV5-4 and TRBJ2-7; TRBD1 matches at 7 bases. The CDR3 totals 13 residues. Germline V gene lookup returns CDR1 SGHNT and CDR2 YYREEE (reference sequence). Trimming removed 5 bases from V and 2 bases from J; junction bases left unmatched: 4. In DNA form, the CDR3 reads TGTGCCAGCAGTCGAGGACAGGCCTACGAGCAGTACTTC. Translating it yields CASSRGQAYEQYF.

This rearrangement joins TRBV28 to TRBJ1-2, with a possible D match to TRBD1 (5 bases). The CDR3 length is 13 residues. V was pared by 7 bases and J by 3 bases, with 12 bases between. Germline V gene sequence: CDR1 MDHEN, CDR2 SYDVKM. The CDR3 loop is CASMRAGDYGYTF. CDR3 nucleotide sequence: TGTGCCAGCATGAGGGCGGGGGACTATGGCTACACCTTC.

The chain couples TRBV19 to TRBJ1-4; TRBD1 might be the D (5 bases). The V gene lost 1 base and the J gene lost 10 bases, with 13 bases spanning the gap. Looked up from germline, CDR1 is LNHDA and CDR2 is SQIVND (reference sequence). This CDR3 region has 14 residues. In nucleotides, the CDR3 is TGTGCCAGTAGTATAGGAGGGAGCGGGGGAAAACTGTTTTTT. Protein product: CASSIGGSGGKLFF.

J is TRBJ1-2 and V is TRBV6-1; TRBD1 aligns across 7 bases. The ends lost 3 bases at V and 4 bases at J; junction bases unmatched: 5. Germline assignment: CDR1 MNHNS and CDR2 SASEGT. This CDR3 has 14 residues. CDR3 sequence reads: CASSERTGTYGYTF. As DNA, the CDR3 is TGTGCCAGCAGTGAGAGGACAGGAACCTATGGCTACACCTTC.

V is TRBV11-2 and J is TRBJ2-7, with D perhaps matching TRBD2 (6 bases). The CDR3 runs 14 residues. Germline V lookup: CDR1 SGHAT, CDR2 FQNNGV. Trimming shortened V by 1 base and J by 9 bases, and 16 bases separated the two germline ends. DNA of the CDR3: TGTGCCAGCAGCTTAGGGGACTGGGAAAGGGGGCAGTACTTC. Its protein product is CASSLGDWERGQYF.

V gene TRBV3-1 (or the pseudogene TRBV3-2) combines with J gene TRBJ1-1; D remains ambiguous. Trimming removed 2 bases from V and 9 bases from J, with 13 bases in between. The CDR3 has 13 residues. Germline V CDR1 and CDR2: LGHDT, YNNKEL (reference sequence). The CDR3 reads CASSQTQLDKAFF. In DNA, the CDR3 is TGTGCCAGCAGCCAAACTCAACTTGATAAAGCTTTCTTT.

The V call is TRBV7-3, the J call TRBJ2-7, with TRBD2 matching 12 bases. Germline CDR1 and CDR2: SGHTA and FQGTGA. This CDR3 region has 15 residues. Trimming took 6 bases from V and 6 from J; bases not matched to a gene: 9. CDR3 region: CASRRLAGAAGEQYF. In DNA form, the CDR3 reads TGTGCCAGCAGGAGACTAGCGGGGGCAGCAGGCGAGCAGTACTTC.

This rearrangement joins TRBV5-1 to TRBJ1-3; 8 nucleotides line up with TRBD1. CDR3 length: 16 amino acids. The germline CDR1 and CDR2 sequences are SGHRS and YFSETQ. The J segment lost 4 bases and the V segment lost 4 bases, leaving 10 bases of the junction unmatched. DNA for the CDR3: TGCGCCAGCAGCACCGAGACAGGGGCTTGGGGAAACACCATATATTTT. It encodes CASSTETGAWGNTIYF.

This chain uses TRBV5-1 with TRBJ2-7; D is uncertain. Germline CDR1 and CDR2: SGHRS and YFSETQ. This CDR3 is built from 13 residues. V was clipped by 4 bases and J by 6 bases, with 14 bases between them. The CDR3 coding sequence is TGCGCCAGCAGCCCGCGAGAGCGTAGCGAGCAGTACTTC. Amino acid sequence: CASSPRERSEQYF.

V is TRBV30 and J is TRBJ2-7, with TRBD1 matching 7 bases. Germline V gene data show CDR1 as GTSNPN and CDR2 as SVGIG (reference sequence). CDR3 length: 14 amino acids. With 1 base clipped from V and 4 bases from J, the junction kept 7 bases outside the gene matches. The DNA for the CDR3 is TGTGCCTGGAGTGCAGCCAGGACAGGATACGAGCAGTACTTC. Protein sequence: CAWSAARTGYEQYF.

The CDR3 here is CASRLTSGIYNEQFF. The CDR3 region has the DNA TGCGCCAGCAGATTAACTAGCGGGATTTACAATGAGCAGTTCTTC. V and J are TRBV5-1 and TRBJ2-1, with TRBD2 matching over 10 bases. The length of the CDR3 is 15 residues. Germline lookup yields CDR1 SGHRS and CDR2 YFSETQ. After removal of 5 bases from V and 4 bases from J, the junction contained 6 bases not matched to a gene.

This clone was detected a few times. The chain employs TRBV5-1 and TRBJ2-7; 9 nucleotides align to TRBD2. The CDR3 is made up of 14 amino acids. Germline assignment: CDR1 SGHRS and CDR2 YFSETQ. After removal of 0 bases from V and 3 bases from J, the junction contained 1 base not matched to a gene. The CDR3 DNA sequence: TGCGCCAGCAGCTTGGAGACTAGCGGCTACGAGCAGTACTTC. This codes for CASSLETSGYEQYF.

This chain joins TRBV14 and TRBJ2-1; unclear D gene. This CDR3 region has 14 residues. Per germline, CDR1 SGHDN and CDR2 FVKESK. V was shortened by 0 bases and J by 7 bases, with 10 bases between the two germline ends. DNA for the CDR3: TGTGCCAGCAGCCAAGATCTCGCCCGGAATGAGCAGTTCTTC. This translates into CASSQDLARNEQFF. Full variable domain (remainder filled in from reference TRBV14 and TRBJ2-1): EAGVTQFPSHSVIEKGQTVTLRCDPISGHDNLYWYRRVMGKEIKFLLHFVKESKQDESGMPNNRFLAERTGGTYSTLKVQPAELEDSGVYFCASSQDLARNEQFFGPGTRLTVL.

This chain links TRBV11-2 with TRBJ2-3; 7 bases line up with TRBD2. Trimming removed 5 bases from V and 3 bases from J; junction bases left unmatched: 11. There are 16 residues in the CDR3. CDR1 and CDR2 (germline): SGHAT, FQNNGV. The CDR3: CASSKLLATRTDTQYF. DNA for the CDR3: TGTGCCAGCAGCAAATTACTAGCGACTAGGACAGATACGCAGTATTTT. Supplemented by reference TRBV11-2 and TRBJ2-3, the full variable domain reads EAGVAQSPRYKIIEKRQSVAFWCNPISGHATLYWYQQILGQGPKLLIQFQNNGVVDDSQLPKDRFSAERLKGVDSTLKIQPAKLEDSAVYLCASSKLLATRTDTQYFGPGTRLTVL.

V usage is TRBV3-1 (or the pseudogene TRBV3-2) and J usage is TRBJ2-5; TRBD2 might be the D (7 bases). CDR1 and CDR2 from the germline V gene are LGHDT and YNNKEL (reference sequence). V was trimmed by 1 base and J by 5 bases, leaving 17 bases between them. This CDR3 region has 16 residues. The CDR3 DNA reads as TGTGCCAGCAGCCAAGGTGGGGGGGCCTTCGGGGAGACCCAGTACTTC. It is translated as CASSQGGGAFGETQYF.

CDR3 in DNA: TGTGCCAGCAGTGATGAGGACAGCTACGAGCAGTACTTC. Its protein product is CASSDEDSYEQYF. This chain joins TRBV2 and TRBJ2-7; perhaps TRBD1 as D (6 bases). CDR3 length: 13 amino acids. The germline gives CDR1 SNHLY, CDR2 FYNNEI. Trimming stripped 3 bases from V and 3 bases from J, with 9 bases between.

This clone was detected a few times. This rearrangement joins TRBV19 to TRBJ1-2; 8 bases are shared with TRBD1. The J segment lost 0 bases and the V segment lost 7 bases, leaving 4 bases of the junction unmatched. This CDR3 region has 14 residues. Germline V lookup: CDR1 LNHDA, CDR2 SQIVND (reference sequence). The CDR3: CASTPGQANYGYTF. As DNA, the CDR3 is TGTGCCAGTACTCCGGGACAGGCTAACTATGGCTACACCTTC.

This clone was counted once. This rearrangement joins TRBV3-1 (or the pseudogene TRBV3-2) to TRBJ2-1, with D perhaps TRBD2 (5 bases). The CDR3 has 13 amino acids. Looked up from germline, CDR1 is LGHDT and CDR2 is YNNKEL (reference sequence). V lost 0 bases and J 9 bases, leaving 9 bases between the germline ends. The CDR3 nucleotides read TGTGCCAGCAGCCAAGATCTGGCGGGTGAGCAGTTCTTC. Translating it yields CASSQDLAGEQFF.

CDR3 coding DNA: TGCAGCGTTACAAGTGGCGGGGGGACGGATACGCAGTATTTT. Translated, it gives CSVTSGGGTDTQYF. The chain has TRBV29-1 and TRBJ2-3; 8 bases fit TRBD2. This CDR3 contains 14 residues. V was pared by 5 bases and J by 6 bases, with 10 bases of the junction left unmatched. CDR1 is SQVTM, CDR2 ANQGSEA, per germline.

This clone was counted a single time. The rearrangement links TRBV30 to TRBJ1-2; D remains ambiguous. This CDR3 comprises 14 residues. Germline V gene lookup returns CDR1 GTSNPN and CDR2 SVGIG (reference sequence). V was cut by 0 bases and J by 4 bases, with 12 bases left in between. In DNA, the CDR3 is TGTGCCTGGAGTGTAGGGAGTGTACCCTATGGCTACACCTTC. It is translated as CAWSVGSVPYGYTF.